A selection of T cell receptor beta chains follows, all from one sample in a study of blood T cell repertoires in COVID-19. Produced via immunoSEQ multiplex PCR; TCRdb's table is partial and in-frame only. Among 65,000 to 75,000 clones listed, 84% were seen once. The sample taken for sequencing was peripheral blood. The receptors were sampled from a woman between 55 and 75 years old with acute or convalescent COVID-19. Both conserved end residues are part of each CDR3. Each record gives: V gene, clone size, D gene, J gene, CDR3 DNA, CDR3 protein. A D gene is named only where the DNA matches it firmly. Clone size, where shown, is once, few, many, or a class for clones that have expanded.

V gene: TRBV6-5
clone size: .
D gene: .
J gene: TRBJ2-5
CDR3 DNA: TGTGCCAGCAGCCGACAACGACAAGAGACCCAGTACTTC
CDR3 protein: CASSRQRQETQYF

V gene: TRBV29-1
clone size: .
D gene: .
J gene: TRBJ1-2
CDR3 DNA: TGCAGCGCTGGGCTGGGGGGGCGCGGTTCCTATGGCTACACCTTC
CDR3 protein: CSAGLGGRGSYGYTF

V gene: TRBV3-1/TRBV3-2
clone size: .
D gene: TRBD1
J gene: TRBJ1-5
CDR3 DNA: TGTGCCAGCAGCCCCGGGACAGGGGGACTCAATCAGCCCCAGCATTTT
CDR3 protein: CASSPGTGGLNQPQHF

V gene: TRBV5-1
clone size: .
D gene: .
J gene: TRBJ1-2
CDR3 DNA: TGCGCCAGCAGCCCGGGGGGCTCAGCTAACTATGGCTACACCTTC
CDR3 protein: CASSPGGSANYGYTF

V gene: TRBV3-1/TRBV3-2
clone size: .
D gene: TRBD1
J gene: TRBJ1-1
CDR3 DNA: TGTGCCAGCAGCCCCGACAGGGTCTGGAACACTGAAGCTTTCTTT
CDR3 protein: CASSPDRVWNTEAFF

V gene: TRBV27
clone size: .
D gene: TRBD1
J gene: TRBJ1-2
CDR3 DNA: TGTGCCAGCAGTTCCCGGACAGGGTTATATGGCTACACCTTC
CDR3 protein: CASSSRTGLYGYTF

V gene: TRBV7-2
clone size: .
D gene: .
J gene: TRBJ2-5
CDR3 DNA: TGTGCCAGCAGTCCCTCGCGGGTGCAAGAGACCCAGTACTTC
CDR3 protein: CASSPSRVQETQYF

V gene: TRBV19
clone size: .
D gene: .
J gene: TRBJ1-5
CDR3 DNA: TGTGCCAGTAGACAGAGCAATCAGCCCCAGCATTTT
CDR3 protein: CASRQSNQPQHF

V gene: TRBV1
clone size: .
D gene: .
J gene: TRBJ2-7
CDR3 DNA: TGCACCAGCAGCCTAGGAGAGAGACAGGGGGCTTCTGACTCCTACGAGCAGTACTTC
CDR3 protein: CTSSLGERQGASDSYEQYF

V gene: TRBV5-1
clone size: few
D gene: .
J gene: TRBJ2-7
CDR3 DNA: TGCGCCAGCAGCCTGGAAGGGACACTCTCCGGCGAGCAGTACTTC
CDR3 protein: CASSLEGTLSGEQYF

V gene: TRBV6-5
clone size: .
D gene: .
J gene: TRBJ2-1
CDR3 DNA: TGTGCCAGCAGTTACCGGGGAGCCGATAGTCCCCAGTTCTTC
CDR3 protein: CASSYRGADSPQFF

V gene: TRBV5-4
clone size: once
D gene: TRBD1
J gene: TRBJ2-7
CDR3 DNA: TGTGCCAGCAGCTTTCAGGGGGCCTACGAGCAGTACTTC
CDR3 protein: CASSFQGAYEQYF

V gene: TRBV5-1
clone size: .
D gene: TRBD2
J gene: TRBJ2-1
CDR3 DNA: TGCGCCAGCAGCTCAAGACTAGCGGAGTTGGGAAATGAGCAGTTCTTC
CDR3 protein: CASSSRLAELGNEQFF

V gene: TRBV11-2
clone size: .
D gene: .
J gene: TRBJ1-3
CDR3 DNA: TGTGCCAGCAGCCCAGGGTCCACTGGAAACACCATATATTTT
CDR3 protein: CASSPGSTGNTIYF